The 25 T cell receptor beta chains presented below share a single source sample, sequenced in a study of technical replicates of blood from several donors (dated by TCRdb to 2015 to 2018). Library creation used the immunoSEQ multiplex PCR assay. TCRdb holds this immuneACCESS table with in-frame rearrangements only. Some clones are missing; in checked studies, unresolved V genes explain under half, and the rest has no known cause. The sample table lists tens of thousands of clones, nearly 97% of them with a count of one. The ten largest account for approximately 0.22% of the sample. Sequenced material: T cells isolated from PBMCs. These receptor sequences come from a human donor in good health.

Here the CDR3 reads CASREGAPQGTEAFF. As DNA, the CDR3 is TGTGCCAGCAGAGAAGGGGCACCTCAGGGGACTGAAGCTTTCTTT. The chain is built from TRBV28 and TRBJ1-1; D possibly corresponds to TRBD1 (6 bases). Trimming left V 6 bases short and J 5 bases short, with 19 bases between. This CDR3 comprises 15 residues. Germline CDR1 MDHEN, CDR2 SYDVKM.

The chain carries TRBV7-8 and TRBJ2-2, with no clear D. Between the trimmed V and J ends, which lost 1 base and 7 bases, there was a span of 10 bases. CDR1 is SGHVS and CDR2 is FQNEAQ in the germline V gene. This CDR3 has 14 residues. DNA for the CDR3: TGTGCCAGCAGCTTAGTACGGAGCAACGGGGAGCTGTTTTTT. It is translated as CASSLVRSNGELFF.

The chain uses TRBV6-5 and TRBJ2-7, with TRBD1 as a possible D gene (6 bases). This CDR3 region has 14 residues. The V gene lost 4 bases and the J gene lost 3 bases, with 13 bases spanning the gap. Per the germline V gene, CDR1 is MNHEY and CDR2 is SVGAGI. The CDR3 loop reads CASSLDRRFYEQYF. As DNA, the CDR3 is TGTGCCAGCAGTTTGGACAGACGCTTCTACGAGCAGTACTTC.

The chain couples TRBV11-2 to TRBJ1-5; perhaps TRBD1 as D (5 bases). CDR1 and CDR2 (germline): SGHAT, FQNNGV. Trimming pared 6 bases from V and 3 bases from J, leaving 15 bases between. This CDR3 is 15 amino acids long. CDR3 DNA: TGTGCCAGCAGTAGGGGCATGGGTGACAATCAGCCCCAGCATTTT. It specifies CASSRGMGDNQPQHF.

By share of the sample, this clone is medium-sized (0.01 to 0.1%). The chain carries TRBV19 and TRBJ1-4; no clear D gene. There are 13 residues in the CDR3. V lost 2 bases, J lost 4 bases, and 5 bases lay in between. Germline values: CDR1 LNHDA, CDR2 SQIVND (reference sequence). Here the CDR3 DNA reads TGTGCCAGTAGTATATCCAGTAATGAAAAACTGTTTTTT. Translation: CASSISSNEKLFF.

This chain uses TRBV9 with TRBJ2-1; D is uncertain. CDR1 SGDLS and CDR2 YYNGEE come from the germline V gene. Deletions cut 0 bases from V and 10 bases from J, with 8 bases between. This CDR3 contains 12 residues. CDR3 loop: CASSVEDAEQFF. In nucleotides, the CDR3 is TGTGCCAGCAGCGTAGAAGATGCGGAGCAGTTCTTC.

CDR3 bases: TGTGCCAGCACGCGAGCGGGAGCCTCCTACGAGCAGTACTTC. Residues: CASTRAGASYEQYF. This chain uses TRBV27 with TRBJ2-7, with 8 bases fitting TRBD2. The V gene end was trimmed by 7 bases and the J gene end by 0 bases; junction bases not matched to a gene: 5. Germline values: CDR1 MNHEY, CDR2 SMNVEV (reference sequence). There are 14 residues in the CDR3.

The chain joins TRBV6-5 to TRBJ2-2; a weak D match, TRBD1 (6 bases). Looked up from germline, CDR1 is MNHEY and CDR2 is SVGAGI. Trimming cost V 6 bases and J 7 bases, with 12 bases left between them. The length of the CDR3 is 13 residues. CDR3 sequence: CASSSGVDGELFF. The CDR3 nucleotides are TGTGCCAGCAGCTCAGGGGTGGACGGGGAGCTGTTTTTT.

This clone showed up just once. The rearrangement joins TRBV6-5 to TRBJ2-3; D might be TRBD1 (6 bases). Trimming cost V 4 bases and J 2 bases, with 16 bases left between them. The CDR3 loop spans 16 amino acids. Germline V gene lookup returns CDR1 MNHEY and CDR2 SVGAGI. CDR3 nucleotides: TGTGCCAGCAGTTTACTCAGGGGTTCCCTCACAGATACGCAGTATTTT. Its protein product is CASSLLRGSLTDTQYF.

This clone was seen only once. V is TRBV18 and J is TRBJ1-3, with a possible D match to TRBD1 (6 bases). The V and J ends lost 5 bases and 3 bases respectively, with 14 bases between them. CDR1 KGHSH and CDR2 LQKENI come from the germline V gene. The CDR3 runs 15 residues. For the CDR3, the DNA is TGTGCCAGCTCAAAGCAGGGGAACGATGGAAACACCATATATTTT. Its protein is CASSKQGNDGNTIYF.

The chain recombines TRBV19 with TRBJ2-7; perhaps TRBD1 as D (6 bases). With 4 bases removed from V and 2 bases from J, the gap between germline ends came to 9 bases. Per germline, CDR1 LNHDA and CDR2 SQIVND (reference sequence). CDR3 size: 13 residues. The CDR3 nucleotides are TGTGCCAGTAGTAGAGGACAGACCTACGAGCAGTACTTC. It specifies CASSRGQTYEQYF.

The CDR3 nucleotides are TGTGCCAGCACAAGCCATGCCGACAGGGGCGTTTTAGGCACAGATACGCAGTATTTT. Its translation is CASTSHADRGVLGTDTQYF. The V call is TRBV2, the J call TRBJ2-3, with 8 bases matching TRBD1. The trim removed 7 bases at V and 1 base at J, leaving 19 bases unmatched. Germline CDR1 reads SNHLY; CDR2 reads FYNNEI. CDR3 size: 19 residues.

The J gene is TRBJ2-7, the V gene TRBV4-2; possible D gene TRBD2, 5 bases. In germline, CDR1 is LGHNA, CDR2 YNFKEQ. V lost 1 base to trimming and J lost 3 bases, with 10 bases between them. The length of the CDR3 is 14 residues. The CDR3: CASSQARSGYEQYF. The CDR3 bases are TGTGCCAGCAGCCAAGCTCGGAGCGGCTACGAGCAGTACTTC.

This chain links TRBV30 with TRBJ1-3; 7 bases are a match to TRBD1. J lost 0 bases, V lost 4 bases, and 6 bases had no gene match. The CDR3 sequence is 15 residues long. Germline V gene lookup returns CDR1 GTSNPN and CDR2 SVGIG (reference sequence). CDR3 amino acids: CAWNRGQASGNTIYF. CDR3 nucleotides: TGTGCCTGGAACAGAGGACAGGCCTCTGGAAACACCATATATTTT.

The rearrangement links TRBV10-3 to TRBJ2-7; D is possibly TRBD1 (5 bases). Trimming took 10 bases from V and 3 from J, leaving 13 bases between them. Per the germline V gene, CDR1 is ENHRY and CDR2 is SYGVKD. CDR3 length: 12 residues. CDR3 sequence reads: CATGKGDYEQYF. The CDR3, as DNA: TGTGCCACAGGAAAAGGGGACTACGAGCAGTACTTC.

The chain has TRBV5-6 and TRBJ2-1, with D possibly matching TRBD1 (6 bases). Per germline, CDR1 SGHDT and CDR2 YYEEEE. V was cut by 0 bases and J by 9 bases, with 16 bases left in between. This CDR3 spans 15 amino acids. The CDR3 is CASSLDWTTGSEQFF. CDR3 nucleotides: TGTGCCAGCAGCTTGGATTGGACGACAGGTAGTGAGCAGTTCTTC.

The chain recombines TRBV9 with TRBJ2-2; 7 positions match TRBD1. Germline CDR1 and CDR2: SGDLS and YYNGEE. Trimming took 6 bases from V and 6 from J; bases not matched to a gene: 11. The CDR3 runs to 15 residues. The CDR3 region has the DNA TGTGCCAGCACTTCGGGACAGAATCCAGCCGGGGAGCTGTTTTTT. Amino acid sequence: CASTSGQNPAGELFF.

The chain has TRBV29-1 and TRBJ1-1; D possibly corresponds to TRBD1 (6 bases). CDR1 is SQVTM, CDR2 ANQGSEA, per germline. This CDR3 has 15 residues. Between the trimmed V and J ends, which lost 3 bases and 1 base, there was a span of 15 bases. The CDR3 sequence: CSVEGAGLSNTEAFF. CDR3 in DNA: TGCAGCGTTGAGGGGGCGGGCCTTTCGAACACTGAAGCTTTCTTT.

This clone has only one observation. The CDR3 bases are TGTGCCAGCAGGGGCACGGTGTGGGGCGCCCATAACGTCTATGGCTACACCTTC. Translating gives CASRGTVWGAHNVYGYTF. V usage is TRBV6-8 and J usage is TRBJ1-2; D possibly corresponds to TRBD1 (5 bases). Germline V gives CDR1 MNHGY, CDR2 SAAAGT. Trimming took 6 bases from V and 4 from J, leaving 27 bases between them. The CDR3 is 18 amino acids.

The chain uses TRBV11-2 and TRBJ1-3; 10 positions agree with TRBD1. The CDR3 covers 12 residues. V dropped 9 bases and J dropped 8; count of bases not matched to a gene: 4. Germline V gene lookup returns CDR1 SGHAT and CDR2 FQNNGV. In DNA, the CDR3 is TGTGCCAGTCGGGACAGGGGATACACCATATATTTT. Its translation: CASRDRGYTIYF.

The gene calls are TRBV7-8 and TRBJ2-2; D remains unclear. This CDR3 is 14 amino acids long. Trimming removed 1 base from V and 4 bases from J, with 7 bases in between. Germline lookup yields CDR1 SGHVS and CDR2 FQNEAQ. The CDR3 DNA is TGTGCCAGCAGCTTAGGCGGAACCACCGGGGAGCTGTTTTTT. This translates into CASSLGGTTGELFF.

This clone was seen only a few times. The CDR3 DNA follows: TGTGCCAGCAGCTCCCTTCCACAGGGGCGGTCTGGCTACACCTTC. Protein: CASSSLPQGRSGYTF. The V gene is TRBV5-4, the J gene TRBJ1-2; 7 bases agree with TRBD1. Germline V lookup: CDR1 SGHNT, CDR2 YYREEE (reference sequence). The CDR3 loop spans 15 amino acids. V trimming: 3 bases; J trimming: 7 bases; junction bases outside the gene matches: 12.

This sequence joins TRBV30 and TRBJ2-1; 9 bases align to TRBD2. Germline lookup yields CDR1 GTSNPN and CDR2 SVGIG (reference sequence). The CDR3 is 18 amino acids. After removal of 5 bases from V and 3 bases from J, the junction contained 17 bases not matched to a gene. The CDR3 bases are TGTGCCTGGGGGCGAGGGGAGGTAGCGGGGGCCTTCTACAATGAGCAGTTCTTC. This translates into CAWGRGEVAGAFYNEQFF. The variable domain in full, with the rest retrieved from reference TRBV30 and TRBJ2-1, is SQTIHQWPATLVQPVGSPLSLECTVEGTSNPNLYWYRQAAGRGLQLLFYSVGIGQISSEVPQNLSASRPQDRQFILSSKKLLLSDSGFYLCAWGRGEVAGAFYNEQFFGPGTRLTVL.

Turning to this clone: A much larger clone sits a single nucleotide away, making a read error possible. The rearrangement joins TRBV19 to TRBJ1-4; no clear D. V shed 4 bases and J shed 4 bases, with 7 bases lying between them. The CDR3 runs to 13 residues. Germline V gives CDR1 LNHDA, CDR2 SQIVND (reference sequence). DNA for the CDR3: TGTGCCAGTAGTAGATCCAGTAATGAAAAACTGTTTTTT. It encodes CASSRSSNEKLFF. Together with reference TRBV19 and TRBJ1-4, the CDR3 gives the full variable domain: DGGITQSPKYLFRKEGQNVTLSCEQNLNHDAMYWYRQDPGQGLRLIYYSQIVNDFQKGDIAEGYSVSREKKESFPLTVTSAQKNPTAFYLCASSRSSNEKLFFGSGTQLSVL.

This sequence joins TRBV19 and TRBJ2-7, with 7 bases matching TRBD2. V was pared by 7 bases and J by 6 bases, with 12 bases of the junction left unmatched. The CDR3 contains 14 residues. The germline CDR1 and CDR2 sequences are LNHDA and SQIVND (reference sequence). The CDR3 bases are TGTGCCAGTAAGCCGGGACTACTCTCAGGCGAGCAGTACTTC. This gives the protein CASKPGLLSGEQYF.